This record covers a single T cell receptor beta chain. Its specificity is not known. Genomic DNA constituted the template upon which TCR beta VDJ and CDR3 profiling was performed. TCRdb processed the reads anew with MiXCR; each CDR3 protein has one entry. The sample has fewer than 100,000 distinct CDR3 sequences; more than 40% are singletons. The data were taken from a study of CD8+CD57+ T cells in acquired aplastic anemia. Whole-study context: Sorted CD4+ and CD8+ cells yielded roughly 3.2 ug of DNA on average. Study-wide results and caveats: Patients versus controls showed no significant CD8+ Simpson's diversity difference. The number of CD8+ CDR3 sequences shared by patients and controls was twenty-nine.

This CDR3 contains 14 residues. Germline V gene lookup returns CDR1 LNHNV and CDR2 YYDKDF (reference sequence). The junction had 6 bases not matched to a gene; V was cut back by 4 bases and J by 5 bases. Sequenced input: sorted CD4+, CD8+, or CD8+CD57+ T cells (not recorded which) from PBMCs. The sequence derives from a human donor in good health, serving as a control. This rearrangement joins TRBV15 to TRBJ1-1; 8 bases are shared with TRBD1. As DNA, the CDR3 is TGTGCCACCAGCACATGGACAGGGCAAACTGAAGCTTTCTTT. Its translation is CATSTWTGQTEAFF.